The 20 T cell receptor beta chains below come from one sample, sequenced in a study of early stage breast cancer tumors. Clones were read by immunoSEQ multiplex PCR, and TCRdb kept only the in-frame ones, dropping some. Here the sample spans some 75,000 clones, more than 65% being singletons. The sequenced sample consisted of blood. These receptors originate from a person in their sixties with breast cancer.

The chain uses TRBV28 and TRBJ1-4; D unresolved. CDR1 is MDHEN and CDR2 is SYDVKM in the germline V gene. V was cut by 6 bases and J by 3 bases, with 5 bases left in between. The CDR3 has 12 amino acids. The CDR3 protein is CASSLANEKLFF. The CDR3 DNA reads TGTGCCAGCAGCCTAGCTAATGAAAAACTGTTTTTT.

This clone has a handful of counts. The CDR3 nucleotides read TGTGCCAGCTCCCTGGGGGACAGTCCCGACACCGGGGAGCTGTTTTTT. Translating gives CASSLGDSPDTGELFF. The chain employs TRBV18 and TRBJ2-2; 7 bases align to TRBD1. Germline CDR1 KGHSH, CDR2 LQKENI. The junction had 10 bases not matched to a gene; V was cut back by 6 bases and J by 3 bases. The CDR3 spans 16 residues. The whole variable domain, filled in from reference TRBV18 and TRBJ2-2, reads NAGVMQNPRHLVRRRGQEARLRCSPMKGHSHVYWYRQLPEEGLKFMVYLQKENIIDESGMPKERFSAEFPKEGPSILRIQQVVRGDSAAYFCASSLGDSPDTGELFFGEGSRLTVL.

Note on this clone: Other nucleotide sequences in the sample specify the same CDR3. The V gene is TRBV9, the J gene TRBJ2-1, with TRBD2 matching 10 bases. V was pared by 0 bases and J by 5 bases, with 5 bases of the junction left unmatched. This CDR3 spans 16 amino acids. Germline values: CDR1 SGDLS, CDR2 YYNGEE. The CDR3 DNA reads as TGTGCCAGCAGCGTAGTAGCGGGGGGAATTCACAATGAGCAGTTCTTC. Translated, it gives CASSVVAGGIHNEQFF.

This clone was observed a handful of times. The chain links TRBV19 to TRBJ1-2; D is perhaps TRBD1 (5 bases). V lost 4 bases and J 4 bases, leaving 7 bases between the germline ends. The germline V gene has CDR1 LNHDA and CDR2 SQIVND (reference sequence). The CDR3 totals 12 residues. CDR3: CASSRQRYGYTF. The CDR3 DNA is TGTGCCAGTAGTAGACAGCGCTATGGCTACACCTTC.

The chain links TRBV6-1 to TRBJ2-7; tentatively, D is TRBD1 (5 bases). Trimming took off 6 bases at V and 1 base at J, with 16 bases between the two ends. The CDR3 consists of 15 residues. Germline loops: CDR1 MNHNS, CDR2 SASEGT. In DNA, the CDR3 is TGTGCCAGCAGCCTCGACCAGGGCTGGTCCTACGAGCAGTACTTC. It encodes CASSLDQGWSYEQYF.

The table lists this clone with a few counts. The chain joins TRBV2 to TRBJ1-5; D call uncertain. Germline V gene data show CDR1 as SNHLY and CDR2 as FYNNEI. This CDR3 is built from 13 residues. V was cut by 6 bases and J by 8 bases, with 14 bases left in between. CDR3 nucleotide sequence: TGTGCCAGCAGCGCGGAATCCCTGGAGCCCCAGCATTTT. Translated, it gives CASSAESLEPQHF.

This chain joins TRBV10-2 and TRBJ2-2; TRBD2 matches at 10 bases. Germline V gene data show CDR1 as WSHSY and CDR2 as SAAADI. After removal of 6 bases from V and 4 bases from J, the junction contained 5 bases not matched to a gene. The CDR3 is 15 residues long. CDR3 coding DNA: TGCGCCAGCAGGGAGCGGGGGGGGCTCACCGGGGAGCTGTTTTTT. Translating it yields CASRERGGLTGELFF.

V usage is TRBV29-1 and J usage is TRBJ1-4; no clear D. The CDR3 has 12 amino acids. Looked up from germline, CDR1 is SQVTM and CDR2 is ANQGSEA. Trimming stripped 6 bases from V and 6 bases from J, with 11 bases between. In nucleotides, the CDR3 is TGCAGCGTGATCGGGGTCCATGAAAAACTGTTTTTT. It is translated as CSVIGVHEKLFF.

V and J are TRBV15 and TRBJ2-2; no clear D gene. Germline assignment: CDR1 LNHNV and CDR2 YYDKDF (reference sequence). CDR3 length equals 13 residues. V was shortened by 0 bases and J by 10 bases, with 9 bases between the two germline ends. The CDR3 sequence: CATSRDWDSELFF. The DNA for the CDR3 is TGTGCCACCAGCAGAGATTGGGATTCGGAGCTGTTTTTT. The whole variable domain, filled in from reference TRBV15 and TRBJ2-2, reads DAMVIQNPRYQVTQFGKPVTLSCSQTLNHNVMYWYQQKSSQAPKLLFHYYDKDFNNEADTPDNFQSRRPNTSFCFLDIRSPGLGDTAMYLCATSRDWDSELFFGEGSRLTVL.

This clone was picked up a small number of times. Written as DNA, the CDR3 is TGTGCCAGCAGCTCTCGCAGGGACTACGAGCAGTACTTC. This codes for CASSSRRDYEQYF. The chain has TRBV21-1 and TRBJ2-7; no check of the table's D call, TRBD1, against the DNA was made. TRBV21-1 is described as a pseudogene. The CDR3 length is 13 residues.

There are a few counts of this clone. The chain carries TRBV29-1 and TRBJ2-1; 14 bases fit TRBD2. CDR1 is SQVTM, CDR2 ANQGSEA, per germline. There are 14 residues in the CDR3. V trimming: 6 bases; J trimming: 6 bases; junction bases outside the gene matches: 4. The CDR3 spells CSVGLAGVTNEQFF. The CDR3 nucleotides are TGCAGCGTGGGACTAGCGGGAGTAACCAATGAGCAGTTCTTC.

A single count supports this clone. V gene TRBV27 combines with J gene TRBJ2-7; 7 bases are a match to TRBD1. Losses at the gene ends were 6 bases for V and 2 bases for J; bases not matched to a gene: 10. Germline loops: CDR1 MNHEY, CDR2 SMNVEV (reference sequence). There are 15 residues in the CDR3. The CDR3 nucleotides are TGTGCCAGCAGACTCCGAGGGGGCGCCCCCTACGAGCAGTACTTC. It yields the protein CASRLRGGAPYEQYF.

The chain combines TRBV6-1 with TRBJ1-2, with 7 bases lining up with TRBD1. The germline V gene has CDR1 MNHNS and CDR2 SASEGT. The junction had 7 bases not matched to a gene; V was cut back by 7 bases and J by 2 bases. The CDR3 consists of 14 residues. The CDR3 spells CASNKGDSNYGYTF. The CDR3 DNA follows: TGTGCCAGCAACAAGGGGGACAGCAACTATGGCTACACCTTC.

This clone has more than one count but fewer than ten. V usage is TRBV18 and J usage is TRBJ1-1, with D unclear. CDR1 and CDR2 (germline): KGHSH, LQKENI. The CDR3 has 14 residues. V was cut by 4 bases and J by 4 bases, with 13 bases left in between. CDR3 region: CASSRNMGGTEAFF. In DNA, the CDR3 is TGTGCCAGCTCACGAAATATGGGTGGCACTGAAGCTTTCTTT.

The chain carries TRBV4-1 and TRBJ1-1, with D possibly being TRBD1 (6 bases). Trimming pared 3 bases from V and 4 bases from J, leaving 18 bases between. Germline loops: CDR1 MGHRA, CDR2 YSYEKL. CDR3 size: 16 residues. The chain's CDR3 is CASSHPLGGSPTEAFF. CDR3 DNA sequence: TGCGCCAGCAGCCACCCACTAGGGGGATCGCCCACTGAAGCTTTCTTT.

The CDR3 DNA reads TGTGCCAGCAGCCAAGTTCCAGATCCCTACGAGCAGTACTTC. The encoded protein is CASSQVPDPYEQYF. The chain is built from TRBV4-2 and TRBJ2-7; D unresolved. V was shortened by 1 base and J by 2 bases, with 9 bases between the two germline ends. Germline V CDR1 and CDR2: LGHNA, YNFKEQ. This CDR3 is 14 amino acids long.

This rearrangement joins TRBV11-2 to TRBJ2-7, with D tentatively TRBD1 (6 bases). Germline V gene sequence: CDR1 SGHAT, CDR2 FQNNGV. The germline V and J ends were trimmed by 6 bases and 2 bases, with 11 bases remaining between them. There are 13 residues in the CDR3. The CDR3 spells CASSFDRPYEQYF. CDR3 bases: TGTGCCAGCAGTTTCGACAGGCCCTACGAGCAGTACTTC.

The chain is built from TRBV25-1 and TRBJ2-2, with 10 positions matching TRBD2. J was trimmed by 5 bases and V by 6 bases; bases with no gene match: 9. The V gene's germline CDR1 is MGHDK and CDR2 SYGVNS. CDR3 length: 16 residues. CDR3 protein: CASSRASGGRTGELFF. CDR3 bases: TGTGCCAGCAGCCGGGCTAGCGGGGGACGGACCGGGGAGCTGTTTTTT.

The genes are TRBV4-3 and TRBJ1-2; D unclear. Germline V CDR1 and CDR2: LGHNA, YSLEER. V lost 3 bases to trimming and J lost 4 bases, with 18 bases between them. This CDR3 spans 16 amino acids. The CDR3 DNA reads TGCGCCAGCAGCCAGAATCTCGGCAGTCTGCTCTATGGCTACACCTTC. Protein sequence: CASSQNLGSLLYGYTF.

As DNA, the CDR3 is TGTGCCAGCAGCTTAGGGGGACCTAATGAAAAACTGTTTTTT. Translating it yields CASSLGGPNEKLFF. The chain couples TRBV11-2 to TRBJ1-4; tentative D call: TRBD1 (5 bases). Germline V gene lookup returns CDR1 SGHAT and CDR2 FQNNGV. Trimming removed 1 base from V and 3 bases from J, with 6 bases in between. CDR3 length: 14 amino acids.